This TCR delta chain was profiled in a study of Vδ1+ human thymocytes. General study points: Highly polyclonal TRG and TRD repertoires with Gaussian CDR3 length distributions appeared in thymus.

On this clone itself: The antigen remains undetermined. The junction differs from germline at one of its ends, possibly a read error.

After alphabeta T cell depletion, CD3+ Vdelta1+ Vdelta2- thymocytes were sorted. Vdelta1+ thymocyte sorts reached between roughly 97% and 99.6% purity. Sequences come from RNA converted to cDNA by reverse transcription. The CDR3 regions were amplified by multiplex PCR from V-gene primers to a constant-region primer. TCRdb processed the multiplex PCR reads again with the CATT caller. The sample holds over 45,000 delta-chain clones, more than 15% seen once. The V gene's germline CDR1 is TSWWSYY and CDR2 QGS. There are 18 residues in the CDR3. The rearrangement uses TRDV1 and TRDJ1; 13 positions match TRDD3. The sample was Vdelta1+ gamma-delta thymocytes from the thymus. The sample's subset: FACS-sorted CD3+ TCRalphabeta- TCRVdelta1+ TCRVdelta2- thymocytes. The sequence was obtained from a boy in the first two years of life who had congenital heart surgery. The DNA for the CDR3 is TGTGCTCTTGGGGAACTCGGGTACTGGGGGATACGGAGCGATAAACCCATCTTT. Its protein product is CALGELGYWGIRSDKPIF.